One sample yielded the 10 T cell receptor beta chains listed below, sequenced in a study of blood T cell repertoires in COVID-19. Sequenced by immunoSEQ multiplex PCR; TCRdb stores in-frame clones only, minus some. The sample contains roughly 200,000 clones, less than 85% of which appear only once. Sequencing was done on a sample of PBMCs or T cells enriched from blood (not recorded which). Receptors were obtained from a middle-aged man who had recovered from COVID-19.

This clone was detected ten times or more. The DNA for the CDR3 is TGTGCCAGCAGTTGGGACAGGGAGTACGAGCAGTACTTC. Protein sequence: CASSWDREYEQYF. The chain carries TRBV27 and TRBJ2-7; 9 positions agree with TRBD1. After removal of 4 bases from V and 4 bases from J, the junction contained 2 bases not matched to a gene. Germline V CDR1 and CDR2: MNHEY, SMNVEV (reference sequence). CDR3 length equals 13 residues.

CDR3 sequence reads: CASSLGQGGFTIYF. The CDR3 coding sequence is TGTGCCAGCAGCCTCGGACAGGGTGGCTTCACCATATATTTT. The chain links TRBV14 to TRBJ1-3; 8 nucleotides align to TRBD1. The trim removed 4 bases at V and 9 bases at J, leaving 8 bases unmatched. CDR1 and CDR2 from the germline V gene are SGHDN and FVKESK. The CDR3 consists of 14 residues.

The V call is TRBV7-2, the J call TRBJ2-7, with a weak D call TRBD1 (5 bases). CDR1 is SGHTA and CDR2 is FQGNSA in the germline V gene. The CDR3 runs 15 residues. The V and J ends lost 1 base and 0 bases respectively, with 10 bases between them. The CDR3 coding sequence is TGTGCCAGCAGCTTAGACCAGGGTGTCTCCTACGAGCAGTACTTC. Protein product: CASSLDQGVSYEQYF.

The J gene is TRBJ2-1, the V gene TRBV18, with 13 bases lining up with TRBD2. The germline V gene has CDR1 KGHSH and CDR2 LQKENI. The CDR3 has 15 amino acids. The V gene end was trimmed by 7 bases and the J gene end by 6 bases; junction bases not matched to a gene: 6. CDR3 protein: CASFQGLAGVNEQFF. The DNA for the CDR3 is TGTGCCAGCTTTCAAGGACTAGCGGGAGTCAATGAGCAGTTCTTC.

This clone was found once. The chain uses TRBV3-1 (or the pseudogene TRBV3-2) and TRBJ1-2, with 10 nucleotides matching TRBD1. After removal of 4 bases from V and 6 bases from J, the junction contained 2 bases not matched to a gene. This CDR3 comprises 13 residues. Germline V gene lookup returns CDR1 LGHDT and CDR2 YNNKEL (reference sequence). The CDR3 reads CASSPDRGNGYTF. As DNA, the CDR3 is TGTGCCAGCAGCCCGGACAGGGGGAATGGCTACACCTTC.

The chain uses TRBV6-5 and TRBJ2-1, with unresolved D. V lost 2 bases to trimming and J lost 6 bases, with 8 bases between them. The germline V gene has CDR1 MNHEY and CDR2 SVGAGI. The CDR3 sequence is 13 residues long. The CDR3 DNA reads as TGTGCCAGCAGTTACGGTTCCAGCAATGAGCAGTTCTTC. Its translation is CASSYGSSNEQFF.

The CDR3 loop is CASSPPNPGAYEQYF. The CDR3 DNA follows: TGTGCCAGCTCACCACCTAATCCGGGGGCCTACGAGCAGTACTTC. The rearrangement joins TRBV18 to TRBJ2-7; weak D call: TRBD2 (6 bases). V shed 0 bases and J shed 2 bases, with 11 bases lying between them. The V gene's germline CDR1 is KGHSH and CDR2 LQKENI. The CDR3 runs to 15 residues.

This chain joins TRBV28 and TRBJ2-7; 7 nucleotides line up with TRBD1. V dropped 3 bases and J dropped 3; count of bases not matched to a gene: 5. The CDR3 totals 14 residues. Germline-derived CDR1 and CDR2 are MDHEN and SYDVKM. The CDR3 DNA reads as TGTGCCAGCAGTTTGGGGGACAGCATCTACGAGCAGTACTTC. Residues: CASSLGDSIYEQYF.

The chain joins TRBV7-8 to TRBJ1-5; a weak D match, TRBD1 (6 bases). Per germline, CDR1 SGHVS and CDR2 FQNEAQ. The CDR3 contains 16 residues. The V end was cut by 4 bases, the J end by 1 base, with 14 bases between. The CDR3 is CASSSQGLISNQPQHF. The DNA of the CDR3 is TGTGCCAGCAGCTCCCAGGGGTTAATCAGCAATCAGCCCCAGCATTTT. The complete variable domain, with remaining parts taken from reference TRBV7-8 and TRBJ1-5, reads GAGVSQSPRYKVAKRGQDVALRCDPISGHVSLFWYQQALGQGPEFLTYFQNEAQLDKSGLPSDRFFAERPEGSVSTLKIQRTQQEDSAVYLCASSSQGLISNQPQHFGDGTRLSIL.

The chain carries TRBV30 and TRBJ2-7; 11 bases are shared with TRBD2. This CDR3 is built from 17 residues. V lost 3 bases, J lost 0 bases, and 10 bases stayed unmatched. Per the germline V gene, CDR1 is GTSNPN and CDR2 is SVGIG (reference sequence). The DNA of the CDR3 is TGTGCCTGGAGGGGGGGGCTAGCGGGAGGCCTCTCCTACGAGCAGTACTTC. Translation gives CAWRGGLAGGLSYEQYF.